This TCR beta chain was recorded in a study of blood T cell repertoires in COVID-19. Across the study: Acute-phase and convalescent COVID-19 samples originated in the United States, Italy and Spain. PBMCs, B-cell-depleted T cells, or T cells provided the cDNA or gDNA that made up the material.

Assay used: immunoSEQ multiplex PCR; TCRdb lists only in-frame clones, some missing. The sample gives approximately 300,000 clones, approximately 84% of which show up once; approximately 14% is in the top ten. With 3 bases clipped from V and 0 bases from J, the junction kept 3 bases outside the gene matches. The CDR3 loop spans 16 amino acids. Germline V gene lookup returns CDR1 SEHNR and CDR2 FQNEAQ (reference sequence). The chain has TRBV7-9 and TRBJ1-5; 9 positions agree with TRBD1. The TCR was taken from a person aged 70 to 85 with COVID-19, enrolled during active disease. The sample was peripheral blood. In DNA, the CDR3 is TGTGCCAGCAGCTTGGGGACAGGGAATAGCAATCAGCCCCAGCATTTT. Its translation: CASSLGTGNSNQPQHF.